This T cell receptor (beta chain) was captured by sequencing in a study of human thymus T cells. TCRdb keeps only in-frame clones here, not all; method: immunoSEQ multiplex PCR. This sample has tens of thousands of clones, with 85% to 95% found just once. With 3 bases removed from V and 3 bases from J, the gap between germline ends came to 10 bases. Germline V gene data show CDR1 as SGHDT and CDR2 as YYEEEE. The CDR3 runs 14 residues. The study used thymus tissue resected during corrective heart surgery. The chain couples TRBV5-6 to TRBJ2-1; maybe TRBD1 (6 bases). The sequencing sample was made of thymus tissue. This TCR derives from a girl less than two years old with a congenital heart defect but otherwise immunologically healthy. The CDR3 is CASSSPQGYNEQFF. CDR3 nucleotide sequence: TGTGCCAGCAGCTCGCCACAGGGCTACAATGAGCAGTTCTTC.